Presented here are 23 T cell receptor beta chains from one specimen sequenced in a study of T cells in localized non-small cell lung cancer. Assay: immunoSEQ multiplex PCR; the TCRdb copy retains only in-frame clones and omits some. Of some 30,000 clones in the sample, 90% to 95% are singletons; the top ten hold around 0.73%. The sequencing used peripheral blood, collected before any cancer treatment. The receptors shown here come from a woman between 40 and 69 years old with stage I lung adenocarcinoma.

V gene TRBV4-3 combines with J gene TRBJ2-2; 11 nucleotides line up with TRBD2. The CDR3 has 15 residues. Trimming at V came to 0 bases and at J to 6 bases, leaving 0 bases not matched to a gene. The germline V gene has CDR1 LGHNA and CDR2 YSLEER. Here the CDR3 reads CASSQDSGGAGELFF. DNA for the CDR3: TGCGCCAGCAGCCAAGATAGCGGGGGGGCCGGGGAGCTGTTTTTT.

The chain links TRBV4-1 to TRBJ1-1; D uncertain. In germline, CDR1 is MGHRA, CDR2 YSYEKL. The CDR3 is made up of 17 amino acids. V was trimmed by 4 bases and J by 0 bases, leaving 18 bases between them. In DNA form, the CDR3 reads TGCGCCAGCAGCCGAACCGGGCTAGCTAAAATGAACACTGAAGCTTTCTTT. As protein: CASSRTGLAKMNTEAFF.

The sample holds a few counts of this clone. The rearrangement uses TRBV6-5 and TRBJ1-1, with D possibly TRBD1 on 6 matching bases. The CDR3 covers 14 residues. Germline V gene data show CDR1 as MNHEY and CDR2 as SVGAGI. Trimming took off 5 bases at V and 8 bases at J, with 18 bases between the two ends. The CDR3 DNA is TGTGCCAGCAGTCGGAACCAGGGTAGGGGGGAAGCTTTCTTT. It yields the protein CASSRNQGRGEAFF.

This clone was seen only once. V gene TRBV7-2 combines with J gene TRBJ1-2, with 10 bases matching TRBD1. The CDR3 loop spans 14 amino acids. The J segment lost 7 bases and the V segment lost 4 bases, leaving 6 bases of the junction unmatched. Germline V lookup: CDR1 SGHTA, CDR2 FQGNSA. The CDR3 region has the DNA TGTGCCAGCAGCTCGAGGACAGGGGGTGGTGGCTACACCTTC. It codes for CASSSRTGGGGYTF.

This clone has a single count. The genes are TRBV5-6 and TRBJ2-1, with D possibly being TRBD2 (5 bases). This CDR3 comprises 14 residues. CDR1 SGHDT and CDR2 YYEEEE come from the germline V gene. V was cut by 1 base and J by 7 bases, with 12 bases left in between. The CDR3 nucleotides are TGTGCCAGCAGCTTGATAGACCGGGGAAATGAGCAGTTCTTC. Translated, it gives CASSLIDRGNEQFF.

V is TRBV28 and J is TRBJ1-2; D possibly corresponds to TRBD1 (5 bases). V lost 5 bases and J lost 4, with 20 bases in between. Germline CDR1 is MDHEN and CDR2 is SYDVKM. This CDR3 is built from 16 residues. The DNA for the CDR3 is TGTGCCAGCAGTCCCAAGGGGAGCAGGTATATCTATGGCTACACCTTC. It encodes CASSPKGSRYIYGYTF.

This clone was detected a few times. The rearrangement uses TRBV4-1 and TRBJ2-4; D is unresolved. This CDR3 has 14 amino acids. Germline V gene sequence: CDR1 MGHRA, CDR2 YSYEKL. The germline V and J ends were trimmed by 4 bases and 8 bases, with 15 bases remaining between them. Written as DNA, the CDR3 is TGCGCCAGCAGCCCCAACCCGAGAGTGCACATTCAGTACTTC. It yields the protein CASSPNPRVHIQYF.

This clone appeared a single time. The V gene is TRBV11-3, the J gene TRBJ2-7; D gene ambiguous. Germline V gene sequence: CDR1 SGHNT, CDR2 YENEEA. V lost 4 bases and J 2 bases, leaving 15 bases between the germline ends. The CDR3 sequence is 15 residues long. CDR3 sequence: CASSSHRTSPYEQYF. The DNA of the CDR3 is TGTGCCAGCAGCTCTCACAGAACTTCGCCCTACGAGCAGTACTTC.

The chain uses TRBV15 and TRBJ2-7; no clear D gene. Per germline, CDR1 LNHNV and CDR2 YYDKDF (reference sequence). Trimming shortened V by 0 bases and J by 3 bases, and 6 bases separated the two germline ends. The CDR3 sequence is 13 residues long. The CDR3 DNA follows: TGTGCCACCAGCAGAGACCGGAGCTACGAGCAGTACTTC. Translated, it gives CATSRDRSYEQYF.

The chain couples TRBV2 to TRBJ1-5, with D possibly being TRBD1 (5 bases). Trimming pared 3 bases from V and 0 bases from J, leaving 6 bases between. CDR1 and CDR2 from the germline V gene are SNHLY and FYNNEI. This CDR3 is built from 14 residues. The CDR3 region is CASSDRVSNQPQHF. The CDR3 nucleotides are TGTGCCAGCAGTGACAGGGTTAGCAATCAGCCCCAGCATTTT. Combining the CDR3 with reference TRBV2 and TRBJ1-5 gives the whole variable domain EPEVTQTPSHQVTQMGQEVILRCVPISNHLYFYWYRQILGQKVEFLVSFYNNEISEKSEIFDDQFSVERPDGSNFTLKIRSTKLEDSAMYFCASSDRVSNQPQHFGDGTRLSIL.

The V and J genes are TRBV5-6 and TRBJ1-1; D remains ambiguous. The CDR3 spans 11 residues. Germline CDR1 is SGHDT and CDR2 is YYEEEE. Trimming took 2 bases from V and 7 from J, leaving 6 bases between them. The DNA for the CDR3 is TGTGCCAGCAGCTTATATGATGAAGCTTTCTTT. Its translation is CASSLYDEAFF.

CDR3 region: CASTGTAQETQYF. The CDR3 bases are TGTGCCAGCACTGGGACGGCTCAAGAGACCCAGTACTTC. The chain links TRBV2 to TRBJ2-5, with D tentatively TRBD1 or TRBD2 (5 bases each). The CDR3 totals 13 residues. V shed 7 bases and J shed 2 bases, with 11 bases lying between them. Germline V gene sequence: CDR1 SNHLY, CDR2 FYNNEI.

The J gene is TRBJ1-4, the V gene TRBV6-1; D possibly corresponds to TRBD1 (6 bases). Trimming left V 3 bases short and J 4 bases short, with 12 bases between. The CDR3 spans 15 residues. Germline CDR1 MNHNS, CDR2 SASEGT. CDR3 sequence (DNA): TGTGCCAGCAGTGAGGAGACAGGTGGTAATGAAAAACTGTTTTTT. As protein: CASSEETGGNEKLFF.

The chain joins TRBV11-3 to TRBJ2-5; TRBD2 matches 13 bases. Germline V gene lookup returns CDR1 SGHNT and CDR2 YENEEA. This CDR3 has 16 residues. The J segment lost 2 bases and the V segment lost 4 bases, leaving 4 bases of the junction unmatched. The chain's CDR3 is CASSSSGLAGQETQYF. The CDR3 region has the DNA TGTGCCAGCAGCTCCTCGGGACTAGCGGGGCAAGAGACCCAGTACTTC.

The rearrangement uses TRBV28 and TRBJ2-1; a possible D gene is TRBD2 (7 bases). There are 15 residues in the CDR3. V was clipped by 3 bases and J by 8 bases, with 17 bases between them. Germline loops: CDR1 MDHEN, CDR2 SYDVKM. As DNA, the CDR3 is TGTGCCAGCAGTTTTCATAACAGGGAGGGAGATGAGCAGTTCTTC. It specifies CASSFHNREGDEQFF.

The genes are TRBV29-1 and TRBJ1-2; TRBD1 is a possible D gene (6 bases). The CDR3 extends over 13 amino acids. Germline CDR1 and CDR2: SQVTM and ANQGSEA. V was cut by 4 bases and J by 8 bases, with 17 bases left in between. Here the CDR3 DNA reads TGCAGCGTTGTGCCCGGGCAGGGGCCCGGCTACACCTTC. Encoded protein: CSVVPGQGPGYTF.

The chain combines TRBV12-5 with TRBJ2-5; either TRBD1 or TRBD2 may supply D (5 bases each). The ends were cut back, 0 bases at V and 2 bases at J, with 10 bases in the middle. Germline CDR1 reads LGHNT; CDR2 reads FRNRAP. CDR3 length: 15 amino acids. The CDR3 nucleotides read TGTGCTAGTGGTTTGGTAACAGGAGGACAAGAGACCCAGTACTTC. It specifies CASGLVTGGQETQYF.

This clone was seen once. The rearrangement links TRBV23-1 to TRBJ1-2, with TRBD1 identical over 7 bases. TRBV23-1 is marked as an open reading frame, function uncertain. Losses at the gene ends were 4 bases for V and 8 bases for J; bases not matched to a gene: 1. There are 11 residues in the CDR3. CDR3 region: CASSLDRGYTF. For the CDR3, the DNA is TGCGCCAGCAGTCTGGACAGGGGCTACACCTTC.

This chain links TRBV18 with TRBJ2-1; 8 bases fit TRBD1. V lost 1 base and J lost 13; bases outside the gene matches: 6. Germline values: CDR1 KGHSH, CDR2 LQKENI. The CDR3 is made up of 13 amino acids. The chain's CDR3 is CASSPLDRVHQFF. The CDR3 DNA reads TGTGCCAGCTCACCACTGGACAGGGTACACCAGTTCTTC.

The chain is built from TRBV9 and TRBJ2-2; D remains ambiguous. The CDR3 has 16 amino acids. Per germline, CDR1 SGDLS and CDR2 YYNGEE. The germline V and J ends were trimmed by 2 bases and 4 bases, with 15 bases remaining between them. For the CDR3, the DNA is TGTGCCAGCAGCGTGAACTTGGGGAAAGCCACCGGGGAGCTGTTTTTT. It is translated as CASSVNLGKATGELFF.

This chain joins TRBV10-1 and TRBJ2-5; 12 bases fit TRBD1. The J call may not be correct, given that the DNA end is closer to TRBJ2-7. Germline V gene lookup returns CDR1 WNHNN and CDR2 SYGVQD (reference sequence). CDR3 size: 14 residues. The DNA for the CDR3 is TGCGCCAGCAGCCGGGACAGGGGGCCCTACGAGCAGTACTTC. It codes for CASSRDRGPYEQYF.

The chain employs TRBV9 and TRBJ2-3; 8 bases line up with TRBD2. Germline V gene lookup returns CDR1 SGDLS and CDR2 YYNGEE. With 4 bases clipped from V and 2 bases from J, the junction kept 15 bases outside the gene matches. The CDR3 length is 18 residues. The DNA of the CDR3 is TGTGCCAGCAGCCCCCCTACAGGACGCGGGGGGATCACAGATACGCAGTATTTT. Translated, it gives CASSPPTGRGGITDTQYF.

V is TRBV19 and J is TRBJ2-7; unclear D gene. With 5 bases removed from V and 3 bases from J, the gap between germline ends came to 17 bases. Germline V lookup: CDR1 LNHDA, CDR2 SQIVND (reference sequence). There are 15 residues in the CDR3. This CDR3 is CASSPKSGSRYEQYF. The CDR3 DNA reads as TGTGCCAGTAGTCCGAAATCAGGTTCCCGCTACGAGCAGTACTTC. The full variable domain, completed using reference TRBV19 and TRBJ2-7, is DGGITQSPKYLFRKEGQNVTLSCEQNLNHDAMYWYRQDPGQGLRLIYYSQIVNDFQKGDIAEGYSVSREKKESFPLTVTSAQKNPTAFYLCASSPKSGSRYEQYFGPGTRLTVT.